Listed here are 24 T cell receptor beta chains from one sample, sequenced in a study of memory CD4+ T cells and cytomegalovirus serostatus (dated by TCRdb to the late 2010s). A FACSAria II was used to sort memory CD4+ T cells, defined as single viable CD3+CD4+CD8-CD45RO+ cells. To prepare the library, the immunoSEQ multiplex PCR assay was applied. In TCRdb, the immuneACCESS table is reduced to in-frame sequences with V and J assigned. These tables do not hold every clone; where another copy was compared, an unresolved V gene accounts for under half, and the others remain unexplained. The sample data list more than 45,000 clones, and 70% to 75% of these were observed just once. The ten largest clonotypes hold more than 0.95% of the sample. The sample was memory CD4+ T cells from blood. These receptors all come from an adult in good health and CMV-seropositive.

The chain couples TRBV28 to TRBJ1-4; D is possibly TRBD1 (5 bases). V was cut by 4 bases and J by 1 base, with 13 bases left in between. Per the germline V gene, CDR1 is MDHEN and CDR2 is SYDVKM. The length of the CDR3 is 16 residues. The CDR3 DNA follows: TGTGCCAGCAGTTCAGCCGGGGGTGTAACTAATGAAAAACTGTTTTTT. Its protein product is CASSSAGGVTNEKLFF.

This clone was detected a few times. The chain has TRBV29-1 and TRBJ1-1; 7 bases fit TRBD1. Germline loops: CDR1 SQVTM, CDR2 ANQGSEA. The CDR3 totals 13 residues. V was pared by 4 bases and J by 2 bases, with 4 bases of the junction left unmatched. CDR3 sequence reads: CSVGQGINTEAFF. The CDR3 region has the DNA TGCAGCGTTGGACAGGGCATAAACACTGAAGCTTTCTTT.

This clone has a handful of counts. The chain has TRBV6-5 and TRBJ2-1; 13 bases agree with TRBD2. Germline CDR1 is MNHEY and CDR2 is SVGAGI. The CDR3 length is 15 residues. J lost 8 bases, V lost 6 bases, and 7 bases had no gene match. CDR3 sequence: CASSPGLAGKDEQFF. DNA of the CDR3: TGTGCCAGCAGCCCGGGACTAGCGGGAAAGGATGAGCAGTTCTTC.

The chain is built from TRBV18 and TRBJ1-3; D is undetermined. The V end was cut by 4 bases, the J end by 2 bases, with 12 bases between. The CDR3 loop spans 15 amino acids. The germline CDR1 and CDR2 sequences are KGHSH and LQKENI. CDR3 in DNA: TGTGCCAGCTCACTCGGCACGCAGGCTGGAAACACCATATATTTT. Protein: CASSLGTQAGNTIYF. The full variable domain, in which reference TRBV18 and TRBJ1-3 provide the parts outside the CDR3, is NAGVMQNPRHLVRRRGQEARLRCSPMKGHSHVYWYRQLPEEGLKFMVYLQKENIIDESGMPKERFSAEFPKEGPSILRIQQVVRGDSAAYFCASSLGTQAGNTIYFGEGSWLTVV.

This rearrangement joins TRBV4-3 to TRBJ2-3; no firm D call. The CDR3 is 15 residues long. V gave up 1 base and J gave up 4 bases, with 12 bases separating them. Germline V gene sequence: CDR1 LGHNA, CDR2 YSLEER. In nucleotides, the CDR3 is TGCGCCAGCAGCCAAGTAAGGCCCTTTGCAGATACGCAGTATTTT. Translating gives CASSQVRPFADTQYF.

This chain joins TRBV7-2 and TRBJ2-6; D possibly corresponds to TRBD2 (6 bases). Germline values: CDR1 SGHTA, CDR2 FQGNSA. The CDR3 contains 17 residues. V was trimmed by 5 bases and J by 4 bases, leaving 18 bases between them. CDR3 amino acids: CASSPGGAVGGANVLTF. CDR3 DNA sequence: TGTGCCAGCAGCCCCGGAGGGGCTGTTGGCGGGGCCAACGTCCTGACTTTC.

CDR3 nucleotides: TGCGCCAGCAGCTTGGCCCCGGGCGCGGATGAAAAACTGTTTTTT. It yields the protein CASSLAPGADEKLFF. This chain joins TRBV5-1 and TRBJ1-4; no clear D. Between the trimmed V and J ends, which lost 0 bases and 6 bases, there was a span of 12 bases. The CDR3 runs to 15 residues. The germline CDR1 and CDR2 sequences are SGHRS and YFSETQ.

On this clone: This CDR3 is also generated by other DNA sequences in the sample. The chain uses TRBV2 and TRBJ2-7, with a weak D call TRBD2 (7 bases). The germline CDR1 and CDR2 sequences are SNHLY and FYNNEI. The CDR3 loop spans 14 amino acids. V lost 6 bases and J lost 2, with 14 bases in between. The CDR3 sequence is CASRVGGPTYEQYF. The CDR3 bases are TGTGCCAGCAGGGTGGGGGGGCCTACCTACGAGCAGTACTTC.

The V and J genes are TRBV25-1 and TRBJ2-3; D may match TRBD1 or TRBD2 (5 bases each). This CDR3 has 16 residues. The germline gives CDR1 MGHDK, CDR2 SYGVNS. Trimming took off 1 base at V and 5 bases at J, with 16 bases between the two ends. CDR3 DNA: TGTGCCAGCAGTGAATGGGGCGGATTAGGAGGAGATACGCAGTATTTT. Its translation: CASSEWGGLGGDTQYF. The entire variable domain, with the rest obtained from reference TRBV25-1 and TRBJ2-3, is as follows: EADIYQTPRYLVIGTGKKITLECSQTMGHDKMYWYQQDPGMELHLIHYSYGVNSTEKGDLSSESTVSRIRTEHFPLTLESARPSHTSQYLCASSEWGGLGGDTQYFGPGTRLTVL.

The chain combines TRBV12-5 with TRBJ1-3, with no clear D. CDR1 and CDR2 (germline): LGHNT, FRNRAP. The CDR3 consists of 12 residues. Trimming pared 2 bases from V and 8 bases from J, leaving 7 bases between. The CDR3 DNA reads TGTGCTAGTGGTTTGAACAGAGACACCATATATTTT. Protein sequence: CASGLNRDTIYF.

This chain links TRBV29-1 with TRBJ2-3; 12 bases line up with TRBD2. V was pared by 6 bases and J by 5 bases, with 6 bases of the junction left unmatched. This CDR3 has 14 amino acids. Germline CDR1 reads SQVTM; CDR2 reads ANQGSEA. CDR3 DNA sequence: TGCAGCGTCGGACTAGCGGGGTCGTTAGATACGCAGTATTTT. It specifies CSVGLAGSLDTQYF.

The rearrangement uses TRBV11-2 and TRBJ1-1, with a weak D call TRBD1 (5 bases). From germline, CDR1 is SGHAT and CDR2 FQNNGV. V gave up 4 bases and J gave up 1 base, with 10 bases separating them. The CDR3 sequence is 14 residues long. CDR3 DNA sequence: TGTGCCAGCAGCTCGCGGGGCCGGAACACTGAAGCTTTCTTT. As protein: CASSSRGRNTEAFF.

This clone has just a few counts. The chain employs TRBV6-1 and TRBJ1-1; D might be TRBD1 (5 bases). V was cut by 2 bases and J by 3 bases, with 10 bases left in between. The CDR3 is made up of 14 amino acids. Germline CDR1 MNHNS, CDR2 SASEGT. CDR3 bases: TGTGCCAGCAGTGAATGGGGAGGGGACACTGAAGCTTTCTTT. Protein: CASSEWGGDTEAFF.

In DNA, the CDR3 is TGTGCCAGCAGCTCTCAGGGGGCGGGCTACGAGCAGTACTTC. This codes for CASSSQGAGYEQYF. V usage is TRBV11-2 and J usage is TRBJ2-7; TRBD1 matches at 8 bases. Per germline, CDR1 SGHAT and CDR2 FQNNGV. The CDR3 has 14 amino acids. V trimming: 4 bases; J trimming: 3 bases; junction bases outside the gene matches: 5. Together with reference TRBV11-2 and TRBJ2-7, the CDR3 gives the full variable domain: EAGVAQSPRYKIIEKRQSVAFWCNPISGHATLYWYQQILGQGPKLLIQFQNNGVVDDSQLPKDRFSAERLKGVDSTLKIQPAKLEDSAVYLCASSSQGAGYEQYFGPGTRLTVT.

Here the CDR3 DNA reads TGTGCCAGCAGGTCCGGGGAAACTTATACGCAGTATTTT. Translating it yields CASRSGETYTQYF. The chain recombines TRBV2 with TRBJ2-3; possible D gene TRBD2, 5 bases. V was shortened by 6 bases and J by 7 bases, with 14 bases between the two germline ends. CDR1 is SNHLY, CDR2 FYNNEI, per germline. The CDR3 sequence is 13 residues long. The whole variable domain, remainder taken from reference TRBV2 and TRBJ2-3, is EPEVTQTPSHQVTQMGQEVILRCVPISNHLYFYWYRQILGQKVEFLVSFYNNEISEKSEIFDDQFSVERPDGSNFTLKIRSTKLEDSAMYFCASRSGETYTQYFGPGTRLTVL.

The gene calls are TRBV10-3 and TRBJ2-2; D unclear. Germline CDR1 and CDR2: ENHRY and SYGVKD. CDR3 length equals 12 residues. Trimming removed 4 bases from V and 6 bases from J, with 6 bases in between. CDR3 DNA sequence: TGTGCCATCAGTGCACCCCCCGGGGAGCTGTTTTTT. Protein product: CAISAPPGELFF.

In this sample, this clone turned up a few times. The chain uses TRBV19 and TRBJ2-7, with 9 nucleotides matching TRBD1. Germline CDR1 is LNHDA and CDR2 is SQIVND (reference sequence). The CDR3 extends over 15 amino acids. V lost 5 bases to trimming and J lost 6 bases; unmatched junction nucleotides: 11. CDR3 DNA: TGTGCCAGTAGTGTGAGGACAGGGGAAAGGTTCGAGCAGTACTTC. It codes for CASSVRTGERFEQYF.

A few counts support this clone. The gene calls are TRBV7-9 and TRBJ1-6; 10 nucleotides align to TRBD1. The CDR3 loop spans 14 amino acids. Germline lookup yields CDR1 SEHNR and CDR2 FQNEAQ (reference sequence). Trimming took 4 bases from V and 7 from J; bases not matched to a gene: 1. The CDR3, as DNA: TGTGCCAGCAGCTGGGACAGGGGAAATTCACCCCTCCACTTT. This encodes CASSWDRGNSPLHF.

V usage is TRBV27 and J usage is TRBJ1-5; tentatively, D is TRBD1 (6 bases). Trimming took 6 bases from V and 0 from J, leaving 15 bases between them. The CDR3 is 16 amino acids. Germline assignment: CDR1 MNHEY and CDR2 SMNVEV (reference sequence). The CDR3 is CASSLRTAPSNQPQHF. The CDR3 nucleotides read TGTGCCAGCAGCCTAAGGACAGCTCCTAGCAATCAGCCCCAGCATTTT.

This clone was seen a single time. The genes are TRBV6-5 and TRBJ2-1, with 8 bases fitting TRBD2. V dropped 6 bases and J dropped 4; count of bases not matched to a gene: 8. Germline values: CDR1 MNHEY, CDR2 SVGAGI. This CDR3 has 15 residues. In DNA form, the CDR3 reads TGTGCCAGCAGGGAGAGCGGGGGACGTTACAATGAGCAGTTCTTC. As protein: CASRESGGRYNEQFF.

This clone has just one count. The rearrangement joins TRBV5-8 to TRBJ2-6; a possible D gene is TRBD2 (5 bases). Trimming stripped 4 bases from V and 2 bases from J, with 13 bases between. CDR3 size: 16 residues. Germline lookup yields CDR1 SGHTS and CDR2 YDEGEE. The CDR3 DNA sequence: TGTGCCAGCAGCGAGTACCTAGCAGCTGGGGCCAACGTCCTGACTTTC. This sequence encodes CASSEYLAAGANVLTF.

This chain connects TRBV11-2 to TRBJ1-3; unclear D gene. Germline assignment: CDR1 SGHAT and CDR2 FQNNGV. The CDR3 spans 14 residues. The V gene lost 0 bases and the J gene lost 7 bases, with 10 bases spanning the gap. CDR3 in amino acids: CASSLDLQSNTIYF. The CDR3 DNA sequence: TGTGCCAGCAGCTTAGATCTGCAGAGCAACACCATATATTTT.

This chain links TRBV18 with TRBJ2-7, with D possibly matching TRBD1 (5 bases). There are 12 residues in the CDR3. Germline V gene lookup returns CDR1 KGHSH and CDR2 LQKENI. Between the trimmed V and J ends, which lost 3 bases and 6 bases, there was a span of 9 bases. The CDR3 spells CASSPTVGEQYF. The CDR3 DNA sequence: TGTGCCAGCTCACCGACAGTCGGCGAGCAGTACTTC.

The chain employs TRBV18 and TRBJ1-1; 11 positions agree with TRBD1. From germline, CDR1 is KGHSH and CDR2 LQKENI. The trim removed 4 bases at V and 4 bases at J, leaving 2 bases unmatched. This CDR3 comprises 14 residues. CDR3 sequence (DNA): TGTGCCAGCTCACGGACAGGGGGCGGCACTGAAGCTTTCTTT. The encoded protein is CASSRTGGGTEAFF.